By proportion, the clone carrying this T cell receptor beta chain is large (0.1 to 1%). The antigen is undetermined. The data were taken from a study of early stage breast cancer tumors. Study-level information: Of about 17 invasive breast tumors, more than ten were hormone receptor-positive, HER2-negative. Points from the study as a whole: Tumors had approximately 2.5-fold higher T cell density and higher clonality than adjacent normal breast tissue. Comparing each tissue with blood distinguished tumor from normal in about 90% of the 16 patients.

Profiling relied on immunoSEQ multiplex PCR, and the TCRdb table lists in-frame clones only, not all of them. The data hold about 6,300 clones, with 65% to 80% observed a single time. Sufficient DNA from normal breast often required roughly 85-340 mg tissue. Trimming pared 6 bases from V and 9 bases from J, leaving 18 bases between. The germline CDR1 and CDR2 sequences are MNHEY and SVGAGI. CDR3 length: 14 residues. The TCR originated in a person aged 35 to 50 with breast cancer. This sequence joins TRBV6-5 and TRBJ1-5; D may be TRBD1 (5 bases). Sequenced input: normal breast tissue next to the tumor. The CDR3 here is CASSPLGTIRPQHF. CDR3 coding DNA: TGTGCCAGCAGCCCCTTGGGGACCATACGGCCCCAGCATTTT.